Reported below is one TCR beta chain. Its antigen is not identified. These data come from a study of T-cell memory formation after mild COVID-19. General study results and limits: The study found balanced CD4/CD8 in clones contracting day 15 to 85 and a CD4+ lean in later expanders. The main location of contracting CD4+ clones was CM and EM, and that of contracting CD8+ clones was EMRA.

Trimming stripped 5 bases from V and 1 base from J, with 14 bases between. Germline lookup yields CDR1 SEHNR and CDR2 FQNEAQ (reference sequence). The CDR3 has 15 amino acids. TCRdb processed the 5' RACE reads anew with MiXCR; each CDR3 protein has one entry. The sample consists of roughly 240,000 distinct CDR3 sequences, roughly 16% of them appearing once. The gene calls are TRBV7-9 and TRBJ2-5; D could derive from TRBD1 or TRBD2 (5 bases each). Sample: PBMCs or a T cell subset sorted from them (not recorded which). This receptor was identified in a man younger than 35 who had mild COVID-19 (a few samples of this study predate the infection). Cell type and time point are not known. CDR3 in amino acids: CASSPRGRLQETQYF. The CDR3 nucleotides read TGTGCCAGCAGCCCCCGGGGCCGCCTCCAAGAGACCCAGTACTTC.